This T cell receptor beta chain was captured by sequencing in a study of shared clonotypes between healthy human individuals. General study results and limits: Clonotype sharing among donors was expected to depend on sequencing depth. Relative to clonotypes present in all four donors, those not shared had lower generation probabilities.

As defined, naive CD8 cells were CD45RO-negative and positively selected for CCR7, with terminally differentiated effector memory CD45RA+ cells excluded. Those who donated were healthy HIV-negative adults, with no recent acute infections or vaccinations reported. The germline gives CDR1 SGHAT, CDR2 FQNNGV. V was clipped by 2 bases and J by 1 base, with 20 bases between them. This CDR3 is 18 amino acids long. Some clones are missing from TCRdb's copy, which holds only in-frame ones; the method was immunoSEQ multiplex PCR. Of around 2.1 million clones detected, roughly 91% appear once; the ten largest clones hold 1.5% to 2%. A note on this clone: The antigen remains unidentified.

The sample taken for sequencing was naive CD8+ T cells from PBMCs. The chain couples TRBV11-2 to TRBJ1-2, with no clear D. This TCR derives from a man between 18 and 29 years old in good health. Some clones in this sample may be carry-over from other donors' samples. The chain's CDR3 is CASSLSYIGVAVNYGYTF. The DNA of the CDR3 is TGTGCCAGCAGCTTAAGTTACATCGGTGTGGCAGTTAACTATGGCTACACCTTC. The full variable domain, in which reference TRBV11-2 and TRBJ1-2 provide the parts outside the CDR3, is EAGVAQSPRYKIIEKRQSVAFWCNPISGHATLYWYQQILGQGPKLLIQFQNNGVVDDSQLPKDRFSAERLKGVDSTLKIQPAKLEDSAVYLCASSLSYIGVAVNYGYTFGSGTRLTVV.